The sequence of this T cell receptor (beta chain) was determined in a study of shared clonotypes between healthy human individuals. As processed by the authors: Filtering was not the same, since immunoSEQ gave junction-only sequences without quality scores. The protocol was immunoSEQ multiplex PCR, while the TCRdb copy is restricted to in-frame clones and leaves out a portion. V and J calls and clone size come straight from that table; D and trimming were deduced from the DNA. Of 2 million to 2.5 million clones in the sample, about 92% were seen once. CD45RO-negative, CCR7-selected cells formed the naive CD8 fraction, which excluded terminally differentiated effector memory CD45RA+ cells. Donation came from healthy HIV-negative adults that had no recent acute infections or vaccinations. Study results and limitations: Generally, naive subsets (rather than memory subsets) showed larger estimated richness.

Notes on this clone: Its specificity is unknown. Other DNA sequences of this sample code for an identical CDR3.

Germline V gives CDR1 MDHEN, CDR2 SYDVKM. This CDR3 comprises 12 residues. V was pared by 3 bases and J by 3 bases, with 5 bases between. This sequence joins TRBV28 and TRBJ2-5; D is undetermined. The sequence was collected from a young man in good health. Some clones in this sample may be carry-over from other donors' samples. The sequenced sample consisted of naive CD8+ T cells from PBMCs. CDR3 in DNA: TGTGCCAGCAGTTTCCCTGAAGAGACCCAGTACTTC. This translates into CASSFPEETQYF. The full variable domain, rest sourced from reference TRBV28 and TRBJ2-5, is DVKVTQSSRYLVKRTGEKVFLECVQDMDHENMFWYRQDPGLGLRLIYFSYDVKMKEKGDIPEGYSVSREKKERFSLILESASTNQTSMYLCASSFPEETQYFGPGTRLLVL.